What follows are 32 T cell receptor beta chains derived from one specimen sequenced in a study of response to subunit inactivated influenza vaccine. TCRdb passed the RT-PCR reads through MiXCR, listing each CDR3 protein once. This table holds approximately 480,000 distinct CDR3 sequences, approximately 11% found once. This specimen was PBMCs from blood, taken roughly 47 days after vaccination. Receptor source: a man between 45 and 60 years old who received an inactivated influenza vaccine.

The chain employs TRBV24-1 and TRBJ2-7, with 11 bases aligning to TRBD2. Looked up from germline, CDR1 is KGHDR and CDR2 is SFDVKD. The length of the CDR3 is 14 residues. After removal of 6 bases from V and 2 bases from J, the junction contained 2 bases not matched to a gene. CDR3 protein: CATSTSGRPYEQYF. CDR3 sequence (DNA): TGTGCCACCAGTACTAGCGGGAGACCCTACGAGCAGTACTTC.

This rearrangement joins TRBV19 to TRBJ2-7, with D perhaps TRBD1 or TRBD2 (5 bases each). Trimming shortened V by 5 bases and J by 2 bases, and 16 bases separated the two germline ends. Per germline, CDR1 LNHDA and CDR2 SQIVND (reference sequence). The CDR3 covers 15 residues. CDR3 sequence: CASSVYGTDAYEQYF. CDR3 sequence (DNA): TGTGCCAGTAGTGTATACGGGACGGACGCCTACGAGCAGTACTTC.

In its sample, this clonotype was seen a few times. The chain recombines TRBV5-5 with TRBJ2-5; no clear D. This CDR3 is built from 13 residues. Germline V gene data show CDR1 as SGHKS and CDR2 as YYEKEE (reference sequence). V shed 4 bases and J shed 5 bases, with 12 bases lying between them. CDR3 in amino acids: CASSLFIGETQYF. CDR3 DNA: TGTGCCAGCAGCCTTTTTATTGGGGAGACCCAGTACTTC.

V gene TRBV7-9 combines with J gene TRBJ2-5, with 11 bases fitting TRBD2. V shed 5 bases, J shed 2 bases, and the junction held 7 bases outside the gene matches. The CDR3 contains 16 residues. Germline CDR1 reads SEHNR; CDR2 reads FQNEAQ (reference sequence). The CDR3 here is CASSAQTSGDQETQYF. CDR3 DNA sequence: TGTGCCAGCAGCGCCCAGACTAGCGGGGATCAAGAGACCCAGTACTTC. Full variable domain (outside the CDR3, taken from reference TRBV7-9 and TRBJ2-5): DTGVSQNPRHKITKRGQNVTFRCDPISEHNRLYWYRQTLGQGPEFLTYFQNEAQLEKSRLLSDRFSAERPKGSFSTLEIQRTEQGDSAMYLCASSAQTSGDQETQYFGPGTRLLVL.

J is TRBJ2-6 and V is TRBV9; tentatively, D is TRBD1 (6 bases). The ends were cut back, 4 bases at V and 4 bases at J, with 15 bases in the middle. This CDR3 is built from 16 residues. The germline CDR1 and CDR2 sequences are SGDLS and YYNGEE. CDR3 amino acids: CASSPPSGAGANVLTF. The CDR3 DNA reads as TGTGCCAGCAGCCCCCCCTCAGGGGCCGGGGCCAACGTCCTGACTTTC.

This clonotype has just a few counts. CDR3 nucleotides: TGCAGCGTTGAAGCTAGCGGGAGTAACACCTACGAGCAGTACTTC. This translates into CSVEASGSNTYEQYF. J is TRBJ2-7 and V is TRBV29-1, with 10 positions matching TRBD2. The germline gives CDR1 SQVTM, CDR2 ANQGSEA. The length of the CDR3 is 15 residues. V shed 1 base, J shed 2 bases, and the junction held 5 bases outside the gene matches.

In its sample, this clonotype was seen a few times. The chain uses TRBV6-2 or TRBV6-3 and TRBJ2-7, with D possibly being TRBD1 (5 bases). This CDR3 spans 13 amino acids. V shed 7 bases and J shed 2 bases, with 12 bases lying between them. Germline lookup yields CDR1 MNHEY and CDR2 SVGEGT. The CDR3 loop reads CASTDSPAYEQYF. The DNA for the CDR3 is TGTGCCAGCACCGACAGTCCCGCCTACGAGCAGTACTTC.

In its sample, this clonotype was seen a few times. The chain has TRBV25-1 and TRBJ2-7, with TRBD2 identical over 11 bases. This CDR3 has 18 amino acids. Germline CDR1 reads MGHDK; CDR2 reads SYGVNS. Trimming removed 2 bases from V and 2 bases from J; junction bases left unmatched: 11. CDR3 nucleotides: TGTGCCAGCAGTGAAGGGGTAGCGGGAGGGTCGCGACCCTACGAGCAGTACTTC. It codes for CASSEGVAGGSRPYEQYF.

This clonotype was counted between two and nine times. The chain carries TRBV9 and TRBJ2-7; D might be TRBD1 (6 bases). The CDR3 runs 14 residues. V was cut by 4 bases and J by 2 bases, with 13 bases left in between. Germline V gene lookup returns CDR1 SGDLS and CDR2 YYNGEE. The CDR3 DNA reads as TGTGCCAGCAGCAGGACGGACAGCACCTACGAGCAGTACTTC. Translating it yields CASSRTDSTYEQYF.

The gene calls are TRBV11-2 and TRBJ2-4; D may be TRBD1 (5 bases). Trimming left V 4 bases short and J 3 bases short, with 13 bases between. In germline, CDR1 is SGHAT, CDR2 FQNNGV. The CDR3 covers 15 residues. CDR3 sequence reads: CASSSVDSIKNIQYF. For the CDR3, the DNA is TGTGCCAGCAGCTCCGTCGACAGTATCAAAAACATTCAGTACTTC.

This sequence joins TRBV7-2 and TRBJ2-7; 10 bases align to TRBD2. Germline V gene sequence: CDR1 SGHTA, CDR2 FQGNSA. The CDR3 consists of 16 residues. With 5 bases clipped from V and 2 bases from J, the junction kept 9 bases outside the gene matches. CDR3 amino acids: CASSPGLASPPYEQYF. CDR3 bases: TGTGCCAGCAGCCCGGGACTAGCGTCCCCTCCCTACGAGCAGTACTTC.

The rearrangement joins TRBV15 to TRBJ1-4; D is perhaps TRBD1 (5 bases). The CDR3 has 14 residues. Trimming shortened V by 0 bases and J by 6 bases, and 8 bases separated the two germline ends. Germline lookup yields CDR1 LNHNV and CDR2 YYDKDF (reference sequence). CDR3 DNA: TGTGCCACCAGCAGAGAGGGGGATTATGAAAAACTGTTTTTT. Its protein is CATSREGDYEKLFF. Drawing the rest from reference TRBV15 and TRBJ1-4, the complete variable domain is DAMVIQNPRYQVTQFGKPVTLSCSQTLNHNVMYWYQQKSSQAPKLLFHYYDKDFNNEADTPDNFQSRRPNTSFCFLDIRSPGLGDTAMYLCATSREGDYEKLFFGSGTQLSVL.

This chain connects TRBV10-3 to TRBJ2-5; D may be TRBD1 or TRBD2 (7 bases each). Trimming stripped 6 bases from V and 3 bases from J, with 14 bases between. This CDR3 is built from 14 residues. The germline V gene encodes CDR1 ENHRY and CDR2 SYGVKD. CDR3 nucleotides: TGTGCCATCAGCGACCAGGGGGGGAAAGAGACCCAGTACTTC. This sequence encodes CAISDQGGKETQYF.

This clonotype was seen ten or more times. The gene calls are TRBV20-1 and TRBJ2-3, with unresolved D. V was trimmed by 4 bases and J by 3 bases, leaving 5 bases between them. There are 11 residues in the CDR3. CDR1 and CDR2 (germline): DFQATT, SNEGSKA (reference sequence). CDR3: CSATSTDTQYF. The CDR3 bases are TGCAGTGCTACTAGTACAGATACGCAGTATTTT.

This clonotype has at least ten counts. The chain uses TRBV29-1 and TRBJ2-1; 11 nucleotides line up with TRBD2. With V trimmed by 6 bases and J by 7 bases, 8 bases remained unmatched. CDR1 is SQVTM and CDR2 is ANQGSEA in the germline V gene. The CDR3 is made up of 14 amino acids. The CDR3 here is CSVCLAGGGNEQFF. CDR3 DNA sequence: TGCAGCGTATGTCTAGCGGGAGGAGGGAATGAGCAGTTCTTC.

This chain uses TRBV4-1 with TRBJ2-1, with 11 bases matching TRBD2. Trimming took 3 bases from V and 4 from J; bases not matched to a gene: 8. CDR3 length: 17 amino acids. Germline CDR1 is MGHRA and CDR2 is YSYEKL. In DNA, the CDR3 is TGCGCCAGCAGCCAGCTCCCCGGGACTAGCGGATACAATGAGCAGTTCTTC. Encoded protein: CASSQLPGTSGYNEQFF.

V is TRBV6-2 or TRBV6-3 and J is TRBJ2-5; tentatively, D is TRBD1 or TRBD2 (5 bases each). Trimming pared 2 bases from V and 7 bases from J, leaving 17 bases between. The germline CDR1 and CDR2 sequences are MNHEY and SVGEGT. The CDR3 spans 15 residues. The CDR3 sequence is CASSYPGTAAGTQYF. The CDR3 nucleotides read TGTGCCAGCAGTTACCCCGGGACGGCGGCGGGGACCCAGTACTTC.

As regards this clonotype: A much larger clone differs from this one at a single base, so this may be a read error. The chain is built from TRBV29-1 and TRBJ2-7; 7 nucleotides match TRBD1. CDR1 SQVTM and CDR2 ANQGSEA come from the germline V gene. V shed 2 bases, J shed 2 bases, and the junction held 9 bases outside the gene matches. This CDR3 has 15 residues. CDR3 nucleotides: TGCAGCGTTGAATTCGGGACAGAGGTTACCTACGAGCAGTACTTC. This sequence encodes CSVEFGTEVTYEQYF.

The chain combines TRBV5-5 with TRBJ2-6; 7 bases line up with TRBD1. Germline V gene lookup returns CDR1 SGHKS and CDR2 YYEKEE (reference sequence). Trimming cost V 4 bases and J 0 bases; bases outside gene matches: 4. This CDR3 region has 16 residues. The CDR3 DNA is TGTGCCAGCAGCGTGACAGGGCGCTCTGGGGCCAACGTCCTGACTTTC. Its protein is CASSVTGRSGANVLTF.

This chain uses TRBV4-1 with TRBJ1-2, with TRBD1 matching over 8 bases. CDR3 length: 15 residues. With 2 bases clipped from V and 3 bases from J, the junction kept 5 bases outside the gene matches. Germline V gene sequence: CDR1 MGHRA, CDR2 YSYEKL. In DNA, the CDR3 is TGCGCCAGCAGCCAACAGGGGGCTACGGACTATGGCTACACCTTC. This gives the protein CASSQQGATDYGYTF.

The rearrangement links TRBV5-1 to TRBJ2-1, with TRBD2 matching over 8 bases. J was trimmed by 5 bases and V by 4 bases; bases with no gene match: 11. This CDR3 has 16 amino acids. Looked up from germline, CDR1 is SGHRS and CDR2 is YFSETQ. The DNA for the CDR3 is TGCGCCAGCAGCGGGAATAGCGGGACACAAAACAATGAGCAGTTCTTC. Its translation: CASSGNSGTQNNEQFF.

Ten or more counts support this clonotype. The rearrangement uses TRBV6-5 and TRBJ2-2, with 8 bases that match TRBD2. The CDR3 has 15 amino acids. V dropped 11 bases and J dropped 1; count of bases not matched to a gene: 9. CDR1 and CDR2 from the germline V gene are MNHEY and SVGAGI. The CDR3 sequence: CALMREVRNTGELFF. CDR3 DNA sequence: TGTGCCCTTATGCGGGAGGTGCGGAACACCGGGGAGCTGTTTTTT.

The chain links TRBV12-3 or TRBV12-4 to TRBJ2-5; 7 nucleotides agree with TRBD2. V was clipped by 4 bases and J by 3 bases; unmatched bases: 8. This CDR3 region has 15 residues. The CDR3 DNA is TGTGCCAGCAGTTCCTTCAACGGGAGGAAAGAGACCCAGTACTTC. Protein sequence: CASSSFNGRKETQYF.

This clonotype occurred many times. The chain uses TRBV5-1 and TRBJ1-4; tentative D call: TRBD1 (6 bases). Germline CDR1 and CDR2: SGHRS and YFSETQ. CDR3 size: 15 residues. Trimming shortened V by 5 bases and J by 5 bases, and 16 bases separated the two germline ends. CDR3 DNA sequence: TGCGCCAGCAGACTTGGGTCCAGGGGCAATGAAAAACTGTTTTTT. Its translation is CASRLGSRGNEKLFF.

This clonotype occurred many times. V usage is TRBV5-1 and J usage is TRBJ2-1; 8 nucleotides match TRBD1. The CDR3 spans 16 residues. V dropped 0 bases and J dropped 0; count of bases not matched to a gene: 2. Germline-derived CDR1 and CDR2 are SGHRS and YFSETQ. CDR3: CASSLAGTGSYNEQFF. In DNA form, the CDR3 reads TGCGCCAGCAGCTTGGCTGGGACAGGCTCCTACAATGAGCAGTTCTTC.

The J gene is TRBJ2-5, the V gene TRBV6-1; D might be TRBD1 (6 bases). There are 15 residues in the CDR3. V was pared by 4 bases and J by 3 bases, with 15 bases between. CDR1 and CDR2 (germline): MNHNS, SASEGT. As DNA, the CDR3 is TGTGCCAGCAGTGGCCTTGCTAGGACAGAAGAGACCCAGTACTTC. This sequence encodes CASSGLARTEETQYF.

This clonotype occurred a few times. The rearrangement links TRBV20-1 to TRBJ1-1; no clear D gene. CDR3 length equals 13 residues. V was cut by 3 bases and J by 8 bases, with 16 bases left in between. Germline V gene sequence: CDR1 DFQATT, CDR2 SNEGSKA (reference sequence). In nucleotides, the CDR3 is TGCAGTGCTAGGAGTTTTAGTCCGAGGGAAGCTTTCTTT. The encoded protein is CSARSFSPREAFF.

The chain recombines TRBV12-3 or TRBV12-4 with TRBJ1-2, with 9 bases that match TRBD1. The V and J ends lost 5 bases and 5 bases, in that order; junction bases with no gene match: 9. The CDR3 has 15 residues. CDR3 region: CASSTTGTGTYGYTF. CDR3 nucleotides: TGTGCCAGCAGTACAACCGGGACAGGGACATATGGCTACACCTTC.

This clonotype was found many times. This rearrangement joins TRBV4-3 to TRBJ2-7; TRBD1 agrees at 7 bases. J was trimmed by 3 bases and V by 0 bases; bases with no gene match: 5. This CDR3 spans 15 amino acids. CDR1 is LGHNA, CDR2 YSLEER, per germline. The CDR3 DNA is TGCGCCAGCAGCCAAGACTTGGCAGGGGGCTACGAGCAGTACTTC. Encoded protein: CASSQDLAGGYEQYF.

In the case of this clonotype: Germline is not matched at one junction end, which may reflect a read error. J is TRBJ2-7 and V is TRBV14; 9 bases align to TRBD1. This CDR3 is 15 amino acids long. Germline V gene lookup returns CDR1 SGHDN and CDR2 FVKESK. CDR3 loop: CASSQVTGGLYEHYF. The CDR3 coding sequence is TGTGCCAGCAGCCAAGTGACAGGGGGGCTATACGAGCACTACTTC.

The gene calls are TRBV10-3 and TRBJ2-7; D uncertain. From germline, CDR1 is ENHRY and CDR2 SYGVKD. V was clipped by 10 bases and J by 3 bases, with 16 bases between them. The CDR3 is 13 amino acids. CDR3 loop: CASKVEQNYEQYF. CDR3 in DNA: TGTGCCAGCAAAGTAGAACAGAACTACGAGCAGTACTTC.

The genes are TRBV7-9 and TRBJ2-7, with 12 bases lining up with TRBD1. The CDR3 is 14 amino acids. CDR1 is SEHNR, CDR2 FQNEAQ, per germline (reference sequence). J lost 6 bases, V lost 3 bases, and 3 bases had no gene match. The CDR3 region is CASSLGQGAPEQYF. CDR3 nucleotide sequence: TGTGCCAGCAGCTTGGGACAGGGGGCCCCCGAGCAGTACTTC.